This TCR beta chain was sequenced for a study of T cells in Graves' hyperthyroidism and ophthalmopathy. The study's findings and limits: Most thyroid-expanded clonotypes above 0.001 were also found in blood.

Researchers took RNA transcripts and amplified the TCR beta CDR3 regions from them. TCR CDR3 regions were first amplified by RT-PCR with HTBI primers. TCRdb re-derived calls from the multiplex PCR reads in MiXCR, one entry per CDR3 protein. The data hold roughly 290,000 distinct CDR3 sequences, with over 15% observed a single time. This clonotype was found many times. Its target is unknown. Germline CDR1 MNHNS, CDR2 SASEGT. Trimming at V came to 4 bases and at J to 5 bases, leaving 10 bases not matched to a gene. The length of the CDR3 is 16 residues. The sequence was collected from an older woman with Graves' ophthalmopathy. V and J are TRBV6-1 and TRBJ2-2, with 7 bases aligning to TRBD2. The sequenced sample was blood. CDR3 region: CASSVLLGGGTGELFF. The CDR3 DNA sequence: TGTGCCAGCAGTGTTTTGCTGGGCGGGGGAACCGGGGAGCTGTTTTTT.